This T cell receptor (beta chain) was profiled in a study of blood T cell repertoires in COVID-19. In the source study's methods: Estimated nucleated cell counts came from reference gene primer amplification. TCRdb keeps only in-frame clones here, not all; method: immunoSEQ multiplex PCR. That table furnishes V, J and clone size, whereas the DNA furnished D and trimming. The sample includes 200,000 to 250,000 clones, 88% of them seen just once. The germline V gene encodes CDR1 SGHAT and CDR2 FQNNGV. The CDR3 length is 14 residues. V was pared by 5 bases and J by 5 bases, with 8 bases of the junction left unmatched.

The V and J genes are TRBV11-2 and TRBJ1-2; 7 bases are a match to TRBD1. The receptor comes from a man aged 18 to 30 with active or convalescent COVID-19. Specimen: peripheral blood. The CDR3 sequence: CASSTPGQTYGYTF. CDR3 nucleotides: TGTGCCAGCAGCACACCGGGACAGACATATGGCTACACCTTC.